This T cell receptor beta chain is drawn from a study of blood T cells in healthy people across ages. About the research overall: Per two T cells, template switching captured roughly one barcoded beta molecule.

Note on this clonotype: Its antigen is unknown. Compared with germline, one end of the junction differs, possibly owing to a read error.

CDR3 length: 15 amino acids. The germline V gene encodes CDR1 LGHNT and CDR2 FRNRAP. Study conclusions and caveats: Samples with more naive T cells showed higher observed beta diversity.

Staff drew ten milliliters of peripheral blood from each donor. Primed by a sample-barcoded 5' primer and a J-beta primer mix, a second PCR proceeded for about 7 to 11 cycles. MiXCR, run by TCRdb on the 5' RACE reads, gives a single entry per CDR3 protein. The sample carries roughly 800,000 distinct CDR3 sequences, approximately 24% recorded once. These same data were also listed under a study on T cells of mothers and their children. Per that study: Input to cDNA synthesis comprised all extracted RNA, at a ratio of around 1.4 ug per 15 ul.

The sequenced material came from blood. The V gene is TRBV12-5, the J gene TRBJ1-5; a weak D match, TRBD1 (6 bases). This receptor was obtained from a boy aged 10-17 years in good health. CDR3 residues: CASGLATGSNQPQHF. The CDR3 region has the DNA TGTGCTAGTGGTTTGGCTACAGGGAGCAACCAGCCCCAGCATTTT. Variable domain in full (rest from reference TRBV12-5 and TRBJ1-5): DARVTQTPRHKVTEMGQEVTMRCQPILGHNTVFWYRQTMMQGLELLAYFRNRAPLDDSGMPKDRFSAEMPDATLATLKIQPSEPRDSAVYFCASGLATGSNQPQHFGDGTRLSIL.